Listed below are T cell receptor beta chains from one sample, sequenced in a study of shared clonotypes between healthy human individuals. TCRdb keeps only in-frame clones here, not all; method: immunoSEQ multiplex PCR. The sample yields 2 million to 3 million clones, more than 80% seen once. Sequencing input: naive CD4+ T cells sorted from blood. The receptors here all came from a man in his late teens or twenties in good health. Both conserved end residues are part of each CDR3. D genes are given only for firm matches. A clone size is listed for some rows: how often the clone was seen (once, few, many), or a class if it is expanded.

>NA|TRBJ2-7|NA|TRBV6-5
TGTGCCAGCAGCCCCAGGAGGGGCCCCTACGAGCAGTACTTC
CASSPRRGPYEQYF
>NA|TRBJ2-1|NA|TRBV15
TGTGCCACCAGCACCACCACCGCGGGGGCCTATGAGCAGTTCTTC
CATSTTTAGAYEQFF
>NA|TRBJ1-1|NA|TRBV14
TGTGCCAGCAGCAGGGGGGGGAAGAACACTGAAGCTTTCTTT
CASSRGGKNTEAFF
>TRBD2|TRBJ2-1|NA|TRBV16
TGTGCCAGCAGCCAATCCGGGGGGGGCTACAATGAGCAGTTCTTC
CASSQSGGGYNEQFF
>NA|TRBJ2-5|NA|TRBV6-6
TGTGCCAGCACCCGACAGGTCCGGGAGACCCAGTACTTC
CASTRQVRETQYF
>NA|TRBJ2-7|few|TRBV6-1
TGTGCCAGCAGTGAAGGGGCCTACGAGCAGTACTTC
CASSEGAYEQYF
>TRBD2|TRBJ2-3|NA|TRBV5-5
TGTGCCAGCATCCTAAGGAGCGGGAGGGCCATGAGCACGCAGTATTTT
CASILRSGRAMSTQYF
>NA|TRBJ2-2|NA|TRBV9
TGTGCCAGCAGCGTAGAAAGCAGGGCGGGCGGGGAGCTGTTTTTT
CASSVESRAGGELFF
>NA|TRBJ1-1|NA|TRBV9
TGTGCCAGCAGCGCCCGCCCGACAGGAGATGAAGCTTTCTTT
CASSARPTGDEAFF
>NA|TRBJ1-3|NA|TRBV6-1
TGTGCCAGCTTCTCCTCTGGAAACACCATATATTTT
CASFSSGNTIYF
>TRBD2|TRBJ2-2|NA|TRBV4-3
TGCGCCAGCAGCCCGGGGACTAGCGGGAAGATGAACACCGGGGAGCTGTTTTTT
CASSPGTSGKMNTGELFF
>NA|TRBJ1-6|NA|TRBV11-2
TGTGCCAGCAGCCCCAGGGACAAGAATTCACCCCTCCACTTT
CASSPRDKNSPLHF
>TRBD1|TRBJ1-1|few|TRBV9
TGTGCCAGCAGCGTAGGGGACAGGGCCAGCCATCGGAACACTGAAGCTTTCTTT
CASSVGDRASHRNTEAFF
>NA|TRBJ1-5|few|TRBV18
TGTGCCAGCTCACCAGGGCTCGAAAGGCCCCAGCATTTT
CASSPGLERPQHF
>NA|TRBJ1-1|NA|TRBV19
TGTGCCAGTAGTGTAAGGGCGGTAGGCACTGAAGCTTTCTTT
CASSVRAVGTEAFF
>TRBD2|TRBJ2-7|NA|TRBV6-5
TGTGCCAGCAGTTCCTTAGCGGGAGCTCCCTACGAGCAGTACTTC
CASSSLAGAPYEQYF
>NA|TRBJ1-6|NA|TRBV7-8
TGTGCCAGCAGCCCTTCATTTTCCTCCTATAATTCACCCCTCCACTTT
CASSPSFSSYNSPLHF
>TRBD1|TRBJ1-3|NA|TRBV4-1
TGCGCCAGCAGCCAAGGCCTTAAGGGACAGGGACCCTACTCTGGAAACACCATATATTTT
CASSQGLKGQGPYSGNTIYF
>TRBD1|TRBJ2-3|NA|TRBV10-1
TGCGCCAGCAGTCCCGGGACAGTGACAGATACGCAGTATTTT
CASSPGTVTDTQYF
>NA|TRBJ2-1|NA|TRBV19
TGTGCCAGTAGTATGGTTGATCGACAGACCAATGAGCAGTTCTTC
CASSMVDRQTNEQFF
>TRBD1|TRBJ2-7|NA|TRBV6-1
TGTGCCAGTCAGCCGGGACAGACTTACGAGCAGTACTTC
CASQPGQTYEQYF
>TRBD1|TRBJ1-5|NA|TRBV2
TGTGCCAGCAGTGAGGACAGGGGGCCTTTCCGAAATCAGCCCCAGCATTTT
CASSEDRGPFRNQPQHF
>TRBD2|TRBJ2-5|NA|TRBV5-1
TGCGCCAGCAGCTTGGGCGGGACTAGCGGACAAGAGACCCAGTACTTC
CASSLGGTSGQETQYF
>NA|TRBJ2-2|once|TRBV25-1
TGTGCCAGCAGATTTTCAGGGAACACCGGGGAGCTGTTTTTT
CASRFSGNTGELFF
>TRBD1|TRBJ1-6|NA|TRBV11-2
TGTGCCAGCAGCTTAGATATACCGGGACAGGGGTATAATTCACCCCTCCACTTT
CASSLDIPGQGYNSPLHF
>TRBD1|TRBJ2-7|NA|TRBV18
TGTGCCAGCTCACCTTTGACAGGGGGATTGGGCTACGAGCAGTACTTC
CASSPLTGGLGYEQYF
>NA|TRBJ2-7|once|TRBV10-3
TGTGCCATCAGTGAGTCTGGGACACCCTACGAGCAGTACTTC
CAISESGTPYEQYF